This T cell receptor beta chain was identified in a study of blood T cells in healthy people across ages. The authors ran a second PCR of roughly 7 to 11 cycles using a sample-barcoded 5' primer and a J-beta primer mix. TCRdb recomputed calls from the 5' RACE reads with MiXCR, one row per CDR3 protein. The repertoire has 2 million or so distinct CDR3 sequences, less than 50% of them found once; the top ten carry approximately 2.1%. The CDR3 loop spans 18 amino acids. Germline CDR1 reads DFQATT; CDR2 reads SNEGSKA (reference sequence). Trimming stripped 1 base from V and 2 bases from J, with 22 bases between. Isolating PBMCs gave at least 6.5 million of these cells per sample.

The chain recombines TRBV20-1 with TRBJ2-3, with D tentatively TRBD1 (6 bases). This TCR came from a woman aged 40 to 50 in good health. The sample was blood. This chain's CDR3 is CSARGGGQGQANTDTQYF. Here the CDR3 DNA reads TGCAGTGCTAGAGGAGGGGGTCAAGGGCAGGCCAACACAGATACGCAGTATTTT.